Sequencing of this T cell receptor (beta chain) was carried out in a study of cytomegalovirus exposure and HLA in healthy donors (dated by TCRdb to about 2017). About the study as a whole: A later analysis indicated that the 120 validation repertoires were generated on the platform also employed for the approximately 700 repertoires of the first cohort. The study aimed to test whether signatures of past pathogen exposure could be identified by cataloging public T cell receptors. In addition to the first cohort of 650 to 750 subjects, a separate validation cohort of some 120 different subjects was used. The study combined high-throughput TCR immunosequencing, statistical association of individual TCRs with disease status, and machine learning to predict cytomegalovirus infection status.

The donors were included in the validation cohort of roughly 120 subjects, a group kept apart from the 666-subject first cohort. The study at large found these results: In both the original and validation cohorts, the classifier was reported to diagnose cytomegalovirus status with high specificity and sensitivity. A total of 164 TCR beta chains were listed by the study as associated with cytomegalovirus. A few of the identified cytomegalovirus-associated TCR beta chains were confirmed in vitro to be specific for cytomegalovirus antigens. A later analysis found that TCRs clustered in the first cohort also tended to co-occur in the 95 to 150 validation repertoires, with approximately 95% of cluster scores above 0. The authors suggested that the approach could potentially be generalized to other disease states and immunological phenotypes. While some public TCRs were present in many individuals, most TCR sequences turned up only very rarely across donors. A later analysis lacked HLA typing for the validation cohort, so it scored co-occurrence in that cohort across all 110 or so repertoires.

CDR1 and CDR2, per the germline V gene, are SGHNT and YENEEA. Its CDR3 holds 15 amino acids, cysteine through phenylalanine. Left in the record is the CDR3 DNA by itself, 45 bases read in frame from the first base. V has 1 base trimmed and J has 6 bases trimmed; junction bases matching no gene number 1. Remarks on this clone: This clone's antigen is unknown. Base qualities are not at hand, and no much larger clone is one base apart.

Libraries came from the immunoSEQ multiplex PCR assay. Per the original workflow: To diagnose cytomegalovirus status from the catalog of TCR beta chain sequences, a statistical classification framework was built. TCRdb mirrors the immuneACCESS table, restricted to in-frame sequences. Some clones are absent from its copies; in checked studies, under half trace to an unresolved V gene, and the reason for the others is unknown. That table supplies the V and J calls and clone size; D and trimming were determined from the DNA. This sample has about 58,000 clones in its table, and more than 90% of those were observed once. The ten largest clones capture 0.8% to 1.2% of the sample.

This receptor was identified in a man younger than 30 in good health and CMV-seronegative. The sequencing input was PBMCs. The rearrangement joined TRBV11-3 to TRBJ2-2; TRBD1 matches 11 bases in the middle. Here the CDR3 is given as CASSLGGQGAGELFF. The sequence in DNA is TGTGCCAGCAGCTTAGGGGGACAGGGGGCCGGGGAGCTGTTTTTT.